Described below is a single T cell receptor beta chain sequence and its context. Its binding antigen is unknown. The record has no base qualities; no much larger clone is one base away. The data originate from a study of long-term antiretroviral therapy in people with HIV (dated by TCRdb to 2022 to 2024). The study in broad terms: The earliest samples were collected approximately a decade before the 2015 WHO recommendation for immediate ART, a period when ART was typically delayed until CD4 counts fell. A retrospective serial study tested whether changes in peripheral blood TRB repertoire composition and diversity were associated with ART initiation and durable HIV suppression. A total of 192 cryopreserved PBMC samples came from 30 adults with confirmed HIV infection and were collected serially over a mean of roughly six years (range 1-12). Of the approximately 32 participants with HIV, approximately ten were female. No cross-contamination during QIAcube processing turned up in test extractions that ran a monoclonal T-cell line alongside some 34 polyclonal samples. General study outcomes and caveats: Because pre-ART samples had limited cell numbers, profiling was done on unsorted PBMC rather than on sorted CD4+ and CD8+ T cells. No data were available on ART adherence, viral resistance or therapy changes, limiting inferences about post-ART repertoire changes. Starting ART was linked to a significant rise in TRB diversity, yet even after long-term ART the diversity remained significantly lower than in transplant donor controls. At every time point, the repertoire was dominated by expanded TRB clones first identified before ART initiation, although this dominance fluctuated and, in many PLHIV, declined after ART. Narrower CDR3 length ranges were observed in HIV repertoires than in controls, and an antigen-experienced repertoire with only a slight naive shift after ART was suggested by the network structure. Owing to limited PBMC availability, only the TCR beta chain was sequenced, without alpha chain pairing. The samples span the years 2004 to 2017, and the ART regimens used may be less effective than current regimens.

The germline V gene (reference sequence) provides CDR1 LNHDA and CDR2 SQIVND. Taken from cysteine to phenylalanine, the CDR3 has 13 residues. Only the CDR3 DNA stays, 39 bases, in frame from base 1. After removal of 7 bases from V and 8 bases from J, the junction retains 5 bases not matched to a gene. Participants were included only if at least one PBMC sample before ART initiation and at least two post-ART samples were available. All participants with HIV were treated in the United States of America. Cryopreserved samples of about 0.95-10 million PBMC were thawed and washed before DNA extraction. At the time of the earliest PBMC sample, participants with HIV were aged between about 20 and 54 years. PBMC samples were contributed by each participant from 1-4 timepoints before ART initiation and 2-8 timepoints after ART initiation, with a median of 7 samples. For every participant, serial HIV viral load, CD4+ T-cell count, ART history and demographic data were obtained. A Qiagen kit on a QIAcube was used to extract genomic DNA from unsorted PBMC, with samples processed in batches of 12.

The immunoSEQ hsTCRB v3.0 assay was used at survey level resolution to sequence the TRB variable region. TRB sequencing targeted a depth of roughly 35,000-50,000 T-cell genomes per sample. Pooled TRB libraries were sequenced on an Illumina MiSeq with a v3 150-cycle kit. The original methods were these. Repertoire analysis was run in R within a reproducible Nextflow workflow that covered QC, data transformation and analysis. Custom analyses were implemented in LymphoSeq2, an R package for AIRR-Seq data exploration. After excluding several samples that yielded fewer than 5000 total TRB sequences, fewer than 200 HIV repertoires remained for analysis. Among the approximately 190 HIV repertoires that were kept, around 60 were collected before ART initiation and more than 120 were collected after ART initiation. Each repertoire was downsampled to 5000 TRB nucleotide sequences, and summary statistics were averaged across 100 downsampling iterations. TRB sequences were retained for analysis only if CDR3 regions of at least seven amino acids were present. Diversity was assessed using a clonality score derived from Shannon entropy and using the Gini coefficient. In the repertoire networks, any two of the top 5000 CDR3 amino acid sequences were connected whenever the two sequences differed by an edit distance of one. Antigen specificity groups and MHC restriction were predicted for TRB CDR3 amino acid sequences with GLIPH2. To flag known associations with CMV, EBV, HIV or tissue antigens, CDR3 amino acid sequences were compared against VDJdb and McPAS-TCR. Pre-ART, post-ART and control groups were compared with Wilcoxon signed-rank tests and Holm-Bonferroni correction. Held by TCRdb, this immuneACCESS table contains in-frame sequences only and omits some clones. Under half of the omission traces to an unresolved V gene where checked; the cause of the rest is unknown. D and trimming were read from the DNA, whereas the V and J calls and clone size are those reported in that table. For this sample there are some 19,000 clones; 70% to 80% appear just once. The ten largest clones capture about 6.9% of the sample.

This receptor chain uses TRBV19 and TRBJ2-1; a stretch of 10 junction bases matches TRBD2. The sample in question was unsorted PBMCs, obtained 2.2 years after starting antiretroviral therapy. This receptor was identified in a man aged 45-65 years with HIV. Read as DNA, the sequence is TGTGCCAGTAAAACTAGCGGGACGGATGAGCAGTTCTTC. The encoded protein is CASKTSGTDEQFF.